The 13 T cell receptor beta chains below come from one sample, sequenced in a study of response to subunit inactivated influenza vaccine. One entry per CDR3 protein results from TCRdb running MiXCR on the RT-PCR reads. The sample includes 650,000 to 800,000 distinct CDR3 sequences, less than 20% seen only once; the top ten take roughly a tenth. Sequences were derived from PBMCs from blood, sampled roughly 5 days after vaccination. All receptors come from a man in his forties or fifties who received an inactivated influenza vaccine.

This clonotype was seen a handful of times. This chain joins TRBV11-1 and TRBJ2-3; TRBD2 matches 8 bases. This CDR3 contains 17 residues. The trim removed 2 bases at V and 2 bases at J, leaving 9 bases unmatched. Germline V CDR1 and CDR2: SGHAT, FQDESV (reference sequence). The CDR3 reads CASSLKPSGGHTDTQYF. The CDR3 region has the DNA TGTGCCAGCAGCTTAAAGCCGAGCGGGGGACACACAGATACGCAGTATTTT.

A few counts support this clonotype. This CDR3 is CASSVDRVASPLHF. The CDR3 DNA sequence: TGTGCCAGCAGTGTGGACAGGGTGGCTTCACCCCTCCACTTT. The chain employs TRBV6-1 and TRBJ1-6; 8 bases are shared with TRBD1. V lost 4 bases to trimming and J lost 9 bases; unmatched junction nucleotides: 5. Germline V lookup: CDR1 MNHNS, CDR2 SASEGT. The CDR3 length is 14 residues.

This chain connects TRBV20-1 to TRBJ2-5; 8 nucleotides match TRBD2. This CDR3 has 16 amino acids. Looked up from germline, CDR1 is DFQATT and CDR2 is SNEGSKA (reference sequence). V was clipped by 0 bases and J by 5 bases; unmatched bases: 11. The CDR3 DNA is TGCAGTGCTAGAGATCTGCAGCGGGGGCGCGTGGAGACCCAGTACTTC. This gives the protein CSARDLQRGRVETQYF.

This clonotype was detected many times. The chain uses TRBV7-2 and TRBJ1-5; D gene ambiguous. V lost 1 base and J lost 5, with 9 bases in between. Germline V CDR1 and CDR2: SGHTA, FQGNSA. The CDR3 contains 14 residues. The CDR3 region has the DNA TGTGCCAGCAGCTTAGTGGGCTTTTATCAGCCCCAGCATTTT. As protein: CASSLVGFYQPQHF. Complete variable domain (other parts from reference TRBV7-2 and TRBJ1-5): GAGVSQSPSNKVTEKGKDVELRCDPISGHTALYWYRQSLGQGLEFLIYFQGNSAPDKSGLPSDRFSAERTGGSVSTLTIQRTQQEDSAVYLCASSLVGFYQPQHFGDGTRLSIL.

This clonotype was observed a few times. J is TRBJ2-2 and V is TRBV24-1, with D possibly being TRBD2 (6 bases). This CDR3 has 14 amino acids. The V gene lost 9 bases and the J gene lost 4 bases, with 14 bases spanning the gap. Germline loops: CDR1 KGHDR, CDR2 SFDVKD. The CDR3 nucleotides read TGTGCCACCGGACGCGGGGTAGGCACCGGGGAGCTGTTTTTT. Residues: CATGRGVGTGELFF.

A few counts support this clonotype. The CDR3 region has the DNA TGTGCCAGCAGCTTATTGAGCGGGGGGGCTGGTGAGCAGTTCTTC. Its translation: CASSLLSGGAGEQFF. This sequence joins TRBV11-2 and TRBJ2-1; TRBD2 aligns across 10 bases. CDR3 size: 15 residues. Germline CDR1 reads SGHAT; CDR2 reads FQNNGV. The V and J ends lost 2 bases and 9 bases, in that order; junction bases with no gene match: 7.

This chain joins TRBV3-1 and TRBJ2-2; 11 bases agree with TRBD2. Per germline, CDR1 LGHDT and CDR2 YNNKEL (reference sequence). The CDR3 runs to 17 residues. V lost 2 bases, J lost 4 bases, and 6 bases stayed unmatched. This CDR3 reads CASSQLAGGPVTGELFF. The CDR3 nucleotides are TGTGCCAGCAGCCAATTAGCGGGAGGGCCCGTCACCGGGGAGCTGTTTTTT.

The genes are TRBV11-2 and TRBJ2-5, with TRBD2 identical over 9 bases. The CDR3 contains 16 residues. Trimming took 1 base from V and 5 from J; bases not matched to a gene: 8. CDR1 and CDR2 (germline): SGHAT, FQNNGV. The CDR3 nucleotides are TGTGCCAGCAGCTTAGTTGGGAGCGGGGGGTTGGAGACCCAGTACTTC. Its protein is CASSLVGSGGLETQYF.

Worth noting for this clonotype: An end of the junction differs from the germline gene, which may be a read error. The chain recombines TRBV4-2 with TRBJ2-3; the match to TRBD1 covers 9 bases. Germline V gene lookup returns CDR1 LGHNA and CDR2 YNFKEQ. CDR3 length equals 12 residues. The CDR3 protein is CASSQTGQGMGF. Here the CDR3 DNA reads TGTGCCAGCAGCCAAACAGGACAGGGGATGGGTTTT.

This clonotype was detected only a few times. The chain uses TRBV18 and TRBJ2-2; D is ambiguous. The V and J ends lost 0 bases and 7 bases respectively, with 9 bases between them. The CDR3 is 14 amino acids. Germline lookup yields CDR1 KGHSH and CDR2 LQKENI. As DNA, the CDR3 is TGTGCCAGCTCACCACCCACAGTGGACGGGGAGCTGTTTTTT. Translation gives CASSPPTVDGELFF.

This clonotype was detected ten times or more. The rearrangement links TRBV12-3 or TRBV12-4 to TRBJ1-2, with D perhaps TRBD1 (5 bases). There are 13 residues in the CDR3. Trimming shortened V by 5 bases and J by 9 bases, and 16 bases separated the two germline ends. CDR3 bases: TGTGCCAGCAGTCGCGGGACTTATGTCCGCTACACCTTC. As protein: CASSRGTYVRYTF.

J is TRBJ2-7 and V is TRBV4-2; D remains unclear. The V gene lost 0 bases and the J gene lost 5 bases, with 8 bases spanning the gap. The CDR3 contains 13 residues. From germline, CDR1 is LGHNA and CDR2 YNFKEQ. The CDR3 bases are TGTGCCAGCAGCCAAGAAAAGGTTCACGAGCAGTACTTC. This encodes CASSQEKVHEQYF.

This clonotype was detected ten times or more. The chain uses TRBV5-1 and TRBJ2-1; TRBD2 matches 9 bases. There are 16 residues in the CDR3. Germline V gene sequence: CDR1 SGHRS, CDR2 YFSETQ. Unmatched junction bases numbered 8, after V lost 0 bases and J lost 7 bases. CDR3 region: CASSLDSGRVRNEQFF. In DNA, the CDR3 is TGCGCCAGCAGCTTGGATAGCGGGAGAGTAAGGAATGAGCAGTTCTTC.